What follows is one T cell receptor (beta chain) and its context. The data belong to a study of T-cell reconstitution after alpha-beta-depleted transplantation in children. Trimming pared 5 bases from V and 6 bases from J, leaving 15 bases between. Per the germline V gene, CDR1 is MGHDK and CDR2 is SYGVNS. CDR3 size: 14 residues. TCRbeta library construction was performed incorporating unique molecular identifiers. TCRdb processed the PCR reads anew with MiXCR; each CDR3 protein has one entry. The sample consists of some 500,000 distinct CDR3 sequences, about 33% of them appearing once. Material: PBMCs from the stem cell graft donor, obtained from the stem cell graft. V and J are TRBV25-1 and TRBJ2-3, with D unresolved. This clonotype was obtained from a human donor who donated a stem cell graft to a child with aplastic anemia. DNA for the CDR3: TGTGCCAGCAGTTCCTCCGCCTCACTCGATACGCAGTATTTT. This gives the protein CASSSSASLDTQYF.